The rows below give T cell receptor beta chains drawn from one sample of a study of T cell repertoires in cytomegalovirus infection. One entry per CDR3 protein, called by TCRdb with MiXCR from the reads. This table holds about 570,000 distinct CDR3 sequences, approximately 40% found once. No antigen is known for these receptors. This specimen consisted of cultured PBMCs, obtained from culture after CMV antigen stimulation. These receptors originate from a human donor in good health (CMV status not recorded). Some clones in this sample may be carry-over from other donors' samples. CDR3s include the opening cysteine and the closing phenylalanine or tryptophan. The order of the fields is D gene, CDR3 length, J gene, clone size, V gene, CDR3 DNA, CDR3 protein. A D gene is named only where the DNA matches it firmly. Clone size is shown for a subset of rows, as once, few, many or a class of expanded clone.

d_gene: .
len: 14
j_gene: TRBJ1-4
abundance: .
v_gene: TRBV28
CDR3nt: TGTGCCCACAGGGAACTTGCAACTAATGAAAAACTGTTTTTT
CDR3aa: CAHRELATNEKLFF

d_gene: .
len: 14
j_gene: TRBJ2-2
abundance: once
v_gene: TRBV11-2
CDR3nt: TGTGCCAGCAGCCGCCGTCCAGTTGTCGGGGAGCTGTTTTTT
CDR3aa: CASSRRPVVGELFF

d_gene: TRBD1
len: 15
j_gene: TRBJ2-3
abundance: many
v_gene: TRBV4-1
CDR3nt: TGCGCCAGCAGCCAACGGACAGGCCATGGAGATACGCAGTATTTT
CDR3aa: CASSQRTGHGDTQYF

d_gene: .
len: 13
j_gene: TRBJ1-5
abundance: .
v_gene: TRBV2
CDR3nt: TGTGCCAGCCGCCAGGCGGAGGATCAGCCCCAGCATTTT
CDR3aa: CASRQAEDQPQHF

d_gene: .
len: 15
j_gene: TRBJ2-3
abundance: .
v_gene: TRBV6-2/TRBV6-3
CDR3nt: TGTGCCAGCAGCTCTGGGACTCCACCCGGGGATACGCAGTATTTT
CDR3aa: CASSSGTPPGDTQYF

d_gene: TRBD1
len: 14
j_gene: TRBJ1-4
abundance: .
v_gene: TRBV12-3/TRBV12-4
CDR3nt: TGTGCCAGCAGCCAGACAGGGGGCAGGGAAAAACTGTTTTTT
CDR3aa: CASSQTGGREKLFF

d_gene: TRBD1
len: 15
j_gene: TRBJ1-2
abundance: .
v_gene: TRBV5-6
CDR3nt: TGTGCCAGCAGCTTGTCTCCGACAGGGGGCTATGGCTACACCTTC
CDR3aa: CASSLSPTGGYGYTF

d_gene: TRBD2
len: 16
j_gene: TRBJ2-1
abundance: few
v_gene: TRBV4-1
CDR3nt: TGCGCCAGCAGCCAAGACCCTGGCGGGGGGGCCGATGAGCAGTTCTTC
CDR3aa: CASSQDPGGGADEQFF

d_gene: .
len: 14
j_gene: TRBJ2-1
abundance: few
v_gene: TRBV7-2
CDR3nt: TGTGCCAGCAGCTCCTGGCTTGGTGGGCCCGAGCAGTTCTTC
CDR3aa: CASSSWLGGPEQFF

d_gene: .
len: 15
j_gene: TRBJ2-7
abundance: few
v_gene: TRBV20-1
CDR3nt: TGCAGTGCTAGAGATCTAACAGCAAAACCCTACGAGCAGTACTTC
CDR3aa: CSARDLTAKPYEQYF

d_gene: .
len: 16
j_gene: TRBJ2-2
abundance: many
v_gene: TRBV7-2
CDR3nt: TGTGCCAGCAGGCAAACGACAGGCGGCGCGGACGGGGAGCTGTTTTTT
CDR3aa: CASRQTTGGADGELFF

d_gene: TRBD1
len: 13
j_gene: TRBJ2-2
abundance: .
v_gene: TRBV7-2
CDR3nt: TGTGCCAGCAGCCGACAGGGCCCCGGGGAGCTGTTTTTT
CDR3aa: CASSRQGPGELFF

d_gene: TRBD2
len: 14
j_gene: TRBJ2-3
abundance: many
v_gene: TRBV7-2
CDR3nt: TGTGCCAGCAGCTTAGTGGCTAGCGGGGTGTATGAGTATTTT
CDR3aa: CASSLVASGVYEYF

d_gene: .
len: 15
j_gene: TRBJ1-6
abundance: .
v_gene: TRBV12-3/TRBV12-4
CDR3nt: TGTGCCAGCAGCTTCTCGGGACGGACTAATTCACCCCTCCACTTT
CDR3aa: CASSFSGRTNSPLHF

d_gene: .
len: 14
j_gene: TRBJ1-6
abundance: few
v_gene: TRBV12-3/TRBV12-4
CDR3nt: TGTGCCAGCAGTTCCGGCAGGGCAAATTCACCCCTCCACTTT
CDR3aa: CASSSGRANSPLHF

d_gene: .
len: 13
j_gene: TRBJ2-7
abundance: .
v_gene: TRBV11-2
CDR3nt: TGTGCCAGCAGCACGGCAGGGGCCCTCGAGCAGTACTTC
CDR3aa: CASSTAGALEQYF

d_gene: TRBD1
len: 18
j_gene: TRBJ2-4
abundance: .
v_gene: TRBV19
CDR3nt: TGTGCCAGTAGTCCGGGACAGGCCCGGACCTGGGCCAAAAACATTCAGTACTTC
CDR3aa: CASSPGQARTWAKNIQYF

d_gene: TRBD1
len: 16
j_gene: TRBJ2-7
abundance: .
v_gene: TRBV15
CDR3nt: TGTGCCACCAGCAGTGGGCCGGGACAGGCTCCCTACGAGCAGTACTTC
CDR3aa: CATSSGPGQAPYEQYF

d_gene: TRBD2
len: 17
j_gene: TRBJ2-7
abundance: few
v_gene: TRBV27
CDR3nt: TGTGCCAGCAGTCCTGGACTAGCGGGGGGTCGCTCCTACGAGCAGTACTTC
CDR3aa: CASSPGLAGGRSYEQYF

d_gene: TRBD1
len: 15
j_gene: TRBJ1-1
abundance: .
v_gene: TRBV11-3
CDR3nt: TGTGCCAGCAGCTTAGGCGATGGACAGGGCTCTGAAGCTTTCTTT
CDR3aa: CASSLGDGQGSEAFF

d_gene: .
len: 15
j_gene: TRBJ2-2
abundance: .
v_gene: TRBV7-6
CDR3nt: TGTGCCAGCAGCCCTCAGGGCCCATGGGCCGGGGAGCTGTTTTTT
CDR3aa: CASSPQGPWAGELFF

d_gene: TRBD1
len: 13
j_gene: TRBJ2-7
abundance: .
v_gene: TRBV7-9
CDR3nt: TGTGCCAGCAGCCCCCAGACAGGGGTCGAGCAGTACTTC
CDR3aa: CASSPQTGVEQYF

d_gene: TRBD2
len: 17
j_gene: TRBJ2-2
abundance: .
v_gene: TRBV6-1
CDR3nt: TGTGCCAGCAGGGCCTTTCGGGAGGGGACGGGCACCGGGGAGCTGTTTTTT
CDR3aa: CASRAFREGTGTGELFF

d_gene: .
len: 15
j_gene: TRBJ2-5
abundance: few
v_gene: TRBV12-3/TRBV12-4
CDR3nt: TGTGCCAGCAGTTTCCAACAGGGAGGAGATGAGACCCAGTACTTC
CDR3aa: CASSFQQGGDETQYF

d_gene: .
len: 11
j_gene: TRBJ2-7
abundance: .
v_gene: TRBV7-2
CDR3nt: TGTGCCAGCAGCCGGGCAGCGGAGCAGTACTTC
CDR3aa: CASSRAAEQYF

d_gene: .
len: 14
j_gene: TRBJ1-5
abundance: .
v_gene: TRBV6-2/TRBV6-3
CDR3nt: TGTGCCAGCAGCCGCGGGGATAGGCGGCAGCCCCAGCATTTT
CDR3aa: CASSRGDRRQPQHF

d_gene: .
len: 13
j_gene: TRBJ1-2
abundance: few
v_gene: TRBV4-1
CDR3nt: TGCGCCAGCAGCCGGAACACCCGCTATGGCTACACCTTC
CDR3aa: CASSRNTRYGYTF

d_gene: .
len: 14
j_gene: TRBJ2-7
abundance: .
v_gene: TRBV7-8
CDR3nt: TGTGCCAGCAGCTTTGGGCAGGGGAGGGACGAGCAGTACTTC
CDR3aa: CASSFGQGRDEQYF

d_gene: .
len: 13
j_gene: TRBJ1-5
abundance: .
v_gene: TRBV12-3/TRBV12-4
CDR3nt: TGTGCCAGCAGTTACACAGCGGATCAGCCCCAGCATTTT
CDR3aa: CASSYTADQPQHF

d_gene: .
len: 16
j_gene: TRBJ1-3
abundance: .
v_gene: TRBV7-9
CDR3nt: TGTGCCAGCAGCTTAGAGAGTTTGGCTTCTGGAAACACCATATATTTT
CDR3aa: CASSLESLASGNTIYF

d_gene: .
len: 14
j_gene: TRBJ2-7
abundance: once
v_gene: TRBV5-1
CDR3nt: TGCGCCAGCAGCTCCGGGACGCCCAGGGGCGAGCAGTACTTC
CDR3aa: CASSSGTPRGEQYF

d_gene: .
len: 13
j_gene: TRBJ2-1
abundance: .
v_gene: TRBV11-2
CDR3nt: TGTGCCAGCAGCTCCGGAGTCTACAATGAGCAGTTCTTC
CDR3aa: CASSSGVYNEQFF

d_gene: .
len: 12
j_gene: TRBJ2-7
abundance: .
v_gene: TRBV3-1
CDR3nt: TGTGCCAGCAGCCAAGTCTTCTACGAGCAGTACTTC
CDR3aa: CASSQVFYEQYF

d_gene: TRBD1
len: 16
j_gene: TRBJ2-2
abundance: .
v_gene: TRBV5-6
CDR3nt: TGTGCCAGCAGCCGCGCTCCGGGACAGGGTGATCGGGAGCTGTTTTTT
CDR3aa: CASSRAPGQGDRELFF

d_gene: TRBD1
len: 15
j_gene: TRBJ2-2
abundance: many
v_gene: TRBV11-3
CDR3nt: TGTGCCAGCAGCTCCGGGACAGCGAACACCGGGGAGCTGTTTTTT
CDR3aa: CASSSGTANTGELFF

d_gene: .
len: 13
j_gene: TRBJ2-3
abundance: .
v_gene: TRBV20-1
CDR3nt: TGCAGTGTTCGGGGGAGTGGGACAGATACGCAGTATTTT
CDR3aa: CSVRGSGTDTQYF

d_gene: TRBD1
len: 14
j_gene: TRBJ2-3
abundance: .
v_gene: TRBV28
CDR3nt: TGTGCCAGCCAAAACAGGGGTAGCACAGATACGCAGTATTTT
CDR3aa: CASQNRGSTDTQYF

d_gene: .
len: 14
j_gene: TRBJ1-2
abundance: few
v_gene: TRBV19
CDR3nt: TGTGCCAGTAGCCCCACACGGATAAACTATGGCTACACCTTC
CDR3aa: CASSPTRINYGYTF

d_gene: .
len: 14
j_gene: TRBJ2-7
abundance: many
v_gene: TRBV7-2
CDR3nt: TGTGCCAGCAGCTTATCTCCTAGCAGCTACGAGCAGTACTTC
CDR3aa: CASSLSPSSYEQYF

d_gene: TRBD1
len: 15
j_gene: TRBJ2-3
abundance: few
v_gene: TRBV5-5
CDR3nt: TGTGCCAGCAGCTGGGACAGGGGGCATGGAGATACGCAGTATTTT
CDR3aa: CASSWDRGHGDTQYF

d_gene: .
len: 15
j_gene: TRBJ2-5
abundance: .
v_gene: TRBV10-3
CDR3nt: TGTGCCATCAGTGAGCTTGGGCAGTCCCAAGAGACCCAGTACTTC
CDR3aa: CAISELGQSQETQYF

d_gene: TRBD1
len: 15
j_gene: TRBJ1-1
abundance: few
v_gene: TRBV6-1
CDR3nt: TGTGCCAGCAGTGAAATCGGTGGTGGGGACAGCGAAGCTTTCTTT
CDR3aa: CASSEIGGGDSEAFF

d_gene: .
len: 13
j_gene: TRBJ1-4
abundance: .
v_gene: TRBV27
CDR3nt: TGTGCCAGCAGGGGACGGCCCGGTGAAAAACTGTTTTTT
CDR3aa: CASRGRPGEKLFF

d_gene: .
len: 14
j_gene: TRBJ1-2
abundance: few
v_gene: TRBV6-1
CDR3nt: TGTGCCAGCAGTGAAGCGGCAGGGTCCTATGGCTACACCTTC
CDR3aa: CASSEAAGSYGYTF

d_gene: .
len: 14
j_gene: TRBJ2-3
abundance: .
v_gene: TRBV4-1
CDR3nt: TGCGCCAGCAGCCAGACCGCAGTGGCAGATACGCAGTATTTT
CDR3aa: CASSQTAVADTQYF